This TCR beta chain was identified during a study of shared clonotypes between healthy human individuals (dated by TCRdb to about 2020). Regarding the research as a whole: A couple of women and a few men aged 18 to 49 years were included in the cohort. For each donor, CD4 naive and CD4 memory were each run on three plates, CD8 naive on two plates, and CD8 memory on one plate. The study deeply sequenced blood TCR repertoires of about five healthy adults to estimate repertoire size and the extent of clonotype sharing between individuals. Libraries were prepared and TCR repertoires were sequenced by different laboratories using diverse techniques, in order to increase sequencing depth and limit assay-specific biases. Leukapheresis yielded between about 0.85 and 9.5 billion PBMCs per donor.

Healthy HIV-negative adults with no recently reported acute infections or vaccinations were included as donors. Only Caucasian adults living in Nashville, Tennessee, USA were represented among the donors. CD4+ T cells were enriched through magnetic negative selection, after which naive cells were positively selected on CD45RA and the remaining negative fraction served as the memory subset. Blood was obtained by leukapheresis, after which PBMCs were separated by Ficoll-Histopaque density gradient centrifugation and cryopreserved in liquid nitrogen vapor phase. Analytical flow cytometry was used to check the purity and quantity of every magnetically sorted T cell population. Each sorted fraction had its genomic DNA isolated and then quantified by UV absorbance on a Nanodrop 2000c. As to this clone: The target of this receptor is not known. No qualities accompany the bases; no much larger clone lies one base away.

Overall study results and their limits: Across a few donors, approximately 5% of naive CD4, around 3.5% of naive CD8, approximately 2.5% of memory CD4, and 0.4% of memory CD8 clonotypes were shared. Based on pairwise subsampling, the degree of clonotype sharing among donors was expected to be affected by sequencing depth. Larger estimated clonotype richness was generally found for naive subsets than for memory subsets. The genetic and exposure-history diversity represented was limited by the small number of donors. Compared with non-shared clonotypes, clonotypes shared by all four sorted-subset donors had higher generation probabilities. Sampling was restricted to blood, and TCR repertoires in tissue are likely to differ from TCR repertoires in blood. Even with the large sequencing depth, rarefaction of the sorted-subset datasets indicated that sequencing was incomplete.

Using the deep immunoSEQ assay, multiplex PCR amplified TCR CDR3 regions from genomic DNA. Extracted genomic DNA from each cell subset was spread evenly across all wells of several immunoSEQ 96-well plates, with each plate serving as a replicate. For sorted subsets, around 200 ng genomic DNA, equal to 30,000 to 35,000 T cell genomes, was loaded into each replicate PCR. Purified libraries were quantified with a Qubit 3.0 fluorometer, sized on a Bioanalyzer 2100, and re-quantified with the KAPA Library Quantification kit. Each immunoSEQ 96-well plate was sequenced on its own single-read 150-cycle Illumina NextSeq 550 flow cell. Per the original workflow: Because only junctional sequences without quality scores were contained in the immunoSEQ output, filtering matching that applied to full-length reads could not be performed. To assign V/J genes and CDR3, sequences were annotated using PyIR, a Python wrapper for IgBLAST v1.9, with IMGT germline references. Reads with weak V/J assignments (E-value above 1e-6), missing CDR3, stop codons, out-of-frame junctions, or ambiguous translated residues were removed. A V3J clonotype was defined by an identical inferred V gene, J gene, and CDR3 amino acid sequence. The percentage overlap between two repertoires was calculated by dividing the number of shared unique clonotypes by the size of the smaller repertoire. Richness of each repertoire was evaluated using RTK rarefaction, the Chao1 estimator, and Recon v2.1 estimates of unobserved clonotypes. Generation probabilities were computed with OLGA for all TCRbeta clonotypes obtained by the gDNA method from several donors. Entries here come from immuneACCESS through TCRdb and include only in-frame sequences with V and J called. Some clones fail to appear in such tables; in the studies checked, an unresolved V gene covers under half of the shortfall, and the cause of the remainder is unknown. V and J calls and clone size are as listed in that table; D and trimming were resolved from the DNA. The sample profile shows more than 1,200,000 clones; approximately 98.5% of them were found once. Together, the top ten hold 0.36% of the sample.

The germline V end is reduced by 0 bases and the J end by 5 bases; junction bases left unmatched: 9. The CDR3, from cysteine to phenylalanine, totals 17 residues. Only the CDR3 region is kept as DNA, spanning 51 bases read in frame from base 1. The CDR1 and CDR2 encoded by the germline V gene are LGHNA and YNFKEQ. The rearranged chain carries TRBV4-2 and TRBJ2-2; 7 of the junction bases match TRBD1. The TCR originated in a man in his thirties or forties in good health. The specimen sequenced was naive CD4+ T cells sorted from blood. The cell subset or site label for this specimen denotes: CD45RA+ positively selected. The base sequence is TGTGCCAGCAGCCAAGACTTCCGGACAGGAAGGACCGGGGAGCTGTTTTTT. It translates as CASSQDFRTGRTGELFF.